A selection of T cell receptor beta chains follows, all from one sample in a study of cytomegalovirus exposure and HLA in healthy donors. TCRdb keeps only in-frame clones here, not all; method: immunoSEQ multiplex PCR. This table holds 200,000 to 250,000 clones, more than 85% found once. Sequenced material: PBMCs. The source of these receptors is a woman aged 18-35 years in good health and CMV-seronegative. CDR3s include the opening cysteine and the closing phenylalanine or tryptophan. The D gene is left open where the match is weak. Size is omitted from some rows. Given values are once, few, many or a class for expanded clones.

j_call | v_call | clone_size | d_call | cdr3_nt | cdr3_aa
TRBJ1-4 | TRBV4-3 | . | . | TGCGCCAGCAGCCAAGCCTTTCAGGTGAATGAAAAACTGTTTTTT | CASSQAFQVNEKLFF
TRBJ2-1 | TRBV25-1 | . | TRBD2 | TGTGCCAGCAGTGAAATAGGGACTAGCGGGAATTTCTACAATGAGCAGTTCTTC | CASSEIGTSGNFYNEQFF
TRBJ2-3 | TRBV10-3 | . | . | TGTGCCATCAGTTCACAGGGAGGGACAGATACGCAGTATTTT | CAISSQGGTDTQYF
TRBJ2-1 | TRBV14 | . | TRBD2 | TGTGCCAGCAGCCATAGGACTAGATTAAATGAGCAGTTCTTC | CASSHRTRLNEQFF
TRBJ2-5 | TRBV5-4 | . | TRBD2 | TGTGCCAGCAGCTTGGCGGGGGGGCCCCAAGAGACCCAGTACTTC | CASSLAGGPQETQYF
TRBJ2-3 | TRBV7-9 | . | TRBD1 | TGTGCCAGCAGCTCAGGGACAGGAGCAGATACGCAGTATTTT | CASSSGTGADTQYF
TRBJ1-2 | TRBV6-5 | . | . | TGTGCCAGCAGTTCCCGACAGGACCCGCGATATGGCTACACCTTC | CASSSRQDPRYGYTF
TRBJ1-4 | TRBV9 | . | . | TGTGCCAGCAGCGTTGCGGGACGGGGTGAAAAACTGTTTTTT | CASSVAGRGEKLFF
TRBJ2-5 | TRBV18 | . | TRBD2 | TGTGCCAGCTCACCCGTGCCTAGCGGTCTCCAAGAGACCCAGTACTTC | CASSPVPSGLQETQYF
TRBJ1-1 | TRBV7-6 | . | . | TGTGCCAGCAGCTTAGCGGACAGCACTGAAGCTTTCTTT | CASSLADSTEAFF
TRBJ2-2 | TRBV7-2 | . | TRBD2 | TGTGCCAGCAGCTTTGTAGGACTAGCGGGAGCTGCCGGGGAGCTGTTTTTT | CASSFVGLAGAAGELFF
TRBJ1-5 | TRBV18 | . | TRBD1 | TGTGCCAGCTCACCGTCGGGACAGATGGGACAGCCCCAGCATTTT | CASSPSGQMGQPQHF
TRBJ2-3 | TRBV20-1 | . | TRBD2 | TGCAGTGTTTCGGGGGGGCCCTCGCAGTATTTT | CSVSGGPSQYF
TRBJ1-2 | TRBV6-1 | . | TRBD1 | TGTGCCAGCAGACTGGGACAGGGCTATGGCTACACCTTC | CASRLGQGYGYTF
TRBJ2-1 | TRBV5-6 | . | TRBD2 | TGTGCCAGCACCCTCGGGACTACCTACAATGAGCAGTTCTTC | CASTLGTTYNEQFF
TRBJ2-4 | TRBV10-1 | . | TRBD2 | TGCGCCAGCAGTGGACAACCGGGACTAGCGGATATCTCTATTCTAATAGCCAAAAACATTCAGTACTTC | CASSGQPGLADISILIAKNIQYF
TRBJ1-1 | TRBV11-1 | . | TRBD1 | TGTGCCAGCAGCCCGGGACAGGGGGCTGAAGCTTTCTTT | CASSPGQGAEAFF
TRBJ2-7 | TRBV4-1 | . | TRBD2 | TGCGCCAGCAGCCAGGCCCTAGCGGGAGGCTACGAGCAGTACTTC | CASSQALAGGYEQYF
TRBJ2-7 | TRBV11-3 | . | TRBD1 | TGTGCCAGCACGGACAGGTCCCGTTTCCACGAGCAGTACTTC | CASTDRSRFHEQYF
TRBJ1-3 | TRBV7-6 | . | . | TGTGCCAGCAGCTTAGAGCCCCAGACGCGTGGCCTTGGGAGGGGAAACACCATATATTTT | CASSLEPQTRGLGRGNTIYF
TRBJ2-1 | TRBV9 | . | TRBD1 | TGTGCCAGCAGCGTAGGGGACAGGGGGATCGTCTCCTACAATGAGCAGTTCTTC | CASSVGDRGIVSYNEQFF
TRBJ2-5 | TRBV15 | . | . | TGTGCCACCAGCAGACAGGGTGGAGAGACCCAGTACTTC | CATSRQGGETQYF
TRBJ2-1 | TRBV11-2 | . | . | TGTGCCAGCAGCATATCTAGAAATGAGCAGTTCTTC | CASSISRNEQFF
TRBJ2-4 | TRBV29-1 | . | . | TGCAGCGTGCTTTCGGGTCTGACCAAAAACATTCAGTACTTC | CSVLSGLTKNIQYF
TRBJ2-3 | TRBV27 | . | . | TGTGCCAGCAGTTTAGGGGCGGGGGCCTATACGCAGTATTTT | CASSLGAGAYTQYF
TRBJ2-7 | TRBV7-2 | . | TRBD2 | TGTGCCAGCAGCAGAGGGACTAGCGGGAGCTCCTACGAGCAGTACTTC | CASSRGTSGSSYEQYF
TRBJ2-5 | TRBV14 | . | . | TGTGCCAGCAGCCAGGACCGGGGATACCGCGGGACCCAGTACTTC | CASSQDRGYRGTQYF
TRBJ1-5 | TRBV16 | . | TRBD1 | TGTGCCAGCAGCCACATGACAGGGGGCTATAGCAATCAGCCCCAGCATTTT | CASSHMTGGYSNQPQHF
TRBJ1-2 | TRBV19 | . | . | TGTGCCAGTAGCGACTTGACAGGAAATGGCTACACCTTC | CASSDLTGNGYTF
TRBJ2-4 | TRBV5-1 | . | TRBD1 | TGCGCCAGCAGCGTAGGACAGGGAAACATTCAGTACTTC | CASSVGQGNIQYF
TRBJ1-1 | TRBV7-2 | . | . | TGTGCCAGCAGCTTAGGAGCGGGCCGGTACACTGAAGCTTTCTTT | CASSLGAGRYTEAFF
TRBJ2-7 | TRBV18 | . | TRBD1 | TGTGCCAGCTCCCGCAATAACCAGGGACAGGGGAACCGCTACGAGCAGTACTTC | CASSRNNQGQGNRYEQYF
TRBJ2-5 | TRBV18 | . | . | TGTGCCAGCTCAGGAGAACTAGGAGAGCCAGAGACCCAGTACTTC | CASSGELGEPETQYF
TRBJ2-5 | TRBV9 | once | TRBD1 | TGTGCCAGCAGCGATGGACAGGGGGGGTGGACCCAGTACTTC | CASSDGQGGWTQYF
TRBJ1-1 | TRBV6-1 | . | . | TGTGCCAGCAGTGTGGGTTTGGCGGTTTTGAACACTGAAGCTTTCTTT | CASSVGLAVLNTEAFF
TRBJ1-5 | TRBV2 | . | . | TGTGCCAGCAGTGACAGAAGTAGCAATCAGCCCCAGCATTTT | CASSDRSSNQPQHF
TRBJ1-2 | TRBV10-3 | . | TRBD1 | TGTGCCATAGGGGAGACAGGGGGCAGGAGCGGCGGGGGCTACACCTTC | CAIGETGGRSGGGYTF
TRBJ2-1 | TRBV30 | few | . | TGTGCCTGGAGTGTACTAGTATCGGGCTCACAATTAAAGCAGTTCTTC | CAWSVLVSGSQLKQFF
TRBJ1-5 | TRBV27 | . | TRBD1 | TGTGCCAGCAGTTCCGGGACAGGGGGCTTCCAGCCCCAGCATTTT | CASSSGTGGFQPQHF
TRBJ1-2 | TRBV14 | . | . | TGTGCCAGCAGCCAAGATCAAGCCTATGGCTACACCTTC | CASSQDQAYGYTF
TRBJ2-5 | TRBV29-1 | once | TRBD2 | TGCAGCGTTGGACTAGCGGGGGGGCAAGAGACCCAGTACTTC | CSVGLAGGQETQYF
TRBJ1-2 | TRBV18 | . | . | TGTGCCAGCTCACCCCGCCCGACAGTTAACTTTCCTAACTATGGCTACACCTTC | CASSPRPTVNFPNYGYTF
TRBJ2-3 | TRBV5-1 | . | . | TGCGCCAGCAGCAACAGGTCTCCCACAGATACGCAGTATTTT | CASSNRSPTDTQYF
TRBJ2-7 | TRBV30 | few | TRBD1 | TGTGCCTGGGGTACCGGGACAGCCACCTACGAGCAGTACTTC | CAWGTGTATYEQYF
TRBJ2-7 | TRBV10-2 | . | TRBD1 | TGCGCCAGCAGTCCTTCCGGGACAGGGTCCTACGAGCAGTACTTC | CASSPSGTGSYEQYF
TRBJ1-1 | TRBV6-5 | many | . | TGTGCCAGCAGTTATGGGTCAGGCCTCACGAACACTGAAGCTTTCTTT | CASSYGSGLTNTEAFF
TRBJ2-5 | TRBV7-6 | . | . | TGTGCCAGCAGCTTGGACAGCAAAGAGACCCAGTACTTC | CASSLDSKETQYF
TRBJ2-7 | TRBV2 | . | TRBD1 | TGTGCCAGCAGTGCAGGGACAGTCTACGAGCAGTACTTC | CASSAGTVYEQYF
TRBJ1-6 | TRBV25-1 | . | . | TGTGCCAGCAGCCCCCAAGCCTGGAGGAATTCACCCCTCCACTTT | CASSPQAWRNSPLHF
TRBJ2-1 | TRBV18 | . | TRBD2 | TGTGCCAGCTCACCACGCCTAGCGGGAGTTGATGAGCAGTTCTTC | CASSPRLAGVDEQFF
TRBJ1-2 | TRBV9 | once | . | TGTGCCAGCAGCGTTGGTGCGGGGGCTGTTTTTGGCTACACCTTC | CASSVGAGAVFGYTF
TRBJ1-6 | TRBV2 | . | TRBD1 | TGTGCCAGCAGTGATGACAGGGGTTGGGCCTCGAGCTCCTATAATTCACCCCTCCACTTT | CASSDDRGWASSSYNSPLHF
TRBJ1-5 | TRBV4-3 | . | . | TGCGCCAGCAGCCAAGAAAGTTGGTACAGGAACAATCAGCCCCAGCATTTT | CASSQESWYRNNQPQHF
TRBJ2-5 | TRBV30 | . | . | TGTGCCTGGAGTGTCGGGGCGGGGAATGTAGGGTCCCAGTACTTC | CAWSVGAGNVGSQYF
TRBJ1-5 | TRBV21-1 | . | . | TGTGCCAGCAGCTCTCGGACAGTCGCTCAGCCCCAGCATTTT | CASSSRTVAQPQHF
TRBJ1-2 | TRBV19 | . | TRBD1 | TGTGCCAGTCTCCATAACACAGGGGGCCCACTCTATGGCTACACCTTC | CASLHNTGGPLYGYTF
TRBJ1-6 | TRBV25-1 | few | TRBD1 | TGTGCCAGCAGTGAATCCGACAGGGGTAGTCGATCACCCCTCCACTTT | CASSESDRGSRSPLHF
TRBJ1-1 | TRBV6-6 | . | . | TGTGCCAGCAGTTACTCGATAAGGGGCGGAACTGAAGCTTTCTTT | CASSYSIRGGTEAFF
TRBJ1-2 | TRBV29-1 | . | . | TGCAGCGTTGAAGATCCTAGTAGGGGCGCTATTAACTATGGCTACACCTTC | CSVEDPSRGAINYGYTF
TRBJ1-1 | TRBV19 | . | TRBD1 | TGTGCCAGTCATTCGGACAGGACGAACACTGAAGCTTTCTTT | CASHSDRTNTEAFF